These 19 T cell receptor beta chains came from one sample sequenced in a study of blood T cell repertoires in COVID-19. Clones were read by immunoSEQ multiplex PCR, and TCRdb kept only the in-frame ones, dropping some. This table holds 200,000 to 250,000 clones, about 90% found once. Source material: peripheral blood. Receptors originate from a woman aged 18-29 years who had recovered from COVID-19.

V is TRBV10-3 and J is TRBJ2-3; tentative D call: TRBD1 (6 bases). V was clipped by 5 bases and J by 1 base, with 10 bases between them. The CDR3 runs 14 residues. The germline V gene has CDR1 ENHRY and CDR2 SYGVKD. The chain's CDR3 is CAISTGSRTDTQYF. The CDR3 coding sequence is TGTGCCATCAGTACAGGGAGCCGCACAGATACGCAGTATTTT.

This sequence joins TRBV5-1 and TRBJ1-1; no firm D call. There are 14 residues in the CDR3. CDR1 is SGHRS, CDR2 YFSETQ, per germline. Deletions cut 1 base from V and 1 base from J, with 8 bases between. The CDR3 is CASSLTAPNTEAFF. The CDR3 coding sequence is TGCGCCAGCAGCTTGACAGCTCCGAACACTGAAGCTTTCTTT.

This chain links TRBV28 with TRBJ2-1, with TRBD1 identical over 7 bases. The CDR3 loop spans 14 amino acids. Germline lookup yields CDR1 MDHEN and CDR2 SYDVKM. The V and J ends lost 5 bases and 6 bases, in that order; junction bases with no gene match: 7. CDR3 residues: CASSTTGHRNEQFF. The CDR3 DNA is TGTGCCAGCAGTACGACAGGGCACCGCAATGAGCAGTTCTTC.

This clone appeared once. The chain carries TRBV19 and TRBJ1-5, with D hard to call. The CDR3 sequence is 14 residues long. Trimming pared 3 bases from V and 3 bases from J, leaving 9 bases between. Germline CDR1 LNHDA, CDR2 SQIVND (reference sequence). The CDR3 region has the DNA TGTGCCAGTAGTATCAGTACCTCCAATCAGCCCCAGCATTTT. It encodes CASSISTSNQPQHF.

The chain links TRBV7-3 to TRBJ2-6; 7 positions match TRBD1. V lost 4 bases and J lost 1; bases outside the gene matches: 1. This CDR3 comprises 15 residues. In germline, CDR1 is SGHTA, CDR2 FQGTGA. The CDR3 spells CASSSRGSGANVLTF. The CDR3 bases are TGTGCCAGCAGCTCCAGGGGGTCTGGGGCCAACGTCCTGACTTTC. The complete variable domain, with remaining parts taken from reference TRBV7-3 and TRBJ2-6, reads GAGVSQTPSNKVTEKGKYVELRCDPISGHTALYWYRQSLGQGPEFLIYFQGTGAADDSGLPNDRFFAVRPEGSVSTLKIQRTERGDSAVYLCASSSRGSGANVLTFGAGSRLTVL.

The chain couples TRBV9 to TRBJ1-2; 8 positions agree with TRBD1. The trim removed 3 bases at V and 2 bases at J, leaving 12 bases unmatched. This CDR3 is built from 17 residues. Looked up from germline, CDR1 is SGDLS and CDR2 is YYNGEE. The CDR3 sequence is CASSAGTGGTKNYGYTF. CDR3 bases: TGTGCCAGCAGCGCAGGAACAGGGGGGACGAAGAACTATGGCTACACCTTC.

A note on this clone: At one end, the junction sequence differs from germline, possibly due to a read error. This chain joins TRBV7-9 and TRBJ2-3, with TRBD2 matching 9 bases. The germline V gene encodes CDR1 SEHNR and CDR2 FQNEAQ (reference sequence). This CDR3 spans 13 amino acids. DNA for the CDR3: TGTGCCAGCAGCCTAGCGGGGCGATGGGGGCAGTATTTT. This codes for CASSLAGRWGQYF.

The chain couples TRBV6-2 or TRBV6-3 to TRBJ2-3; 7 bases align to TRBD2. This CDR3 is built from 15 residues. The junction had 12 bases not matched to a gene; V was cut back by 6 bases and J by 6 bases. Germline loops: CDR1 MNHEY, CDR2 SVGEGT. The CDR3 here is CASSHTGGGGDTQYF. The CDR3 bases are TGTGCCAGCAGCCACACGGGAGGCGGGGGTGATACGCAGTATTTT.

CDR3: CASSTGLGNEQFF. The CDR3 region has the DNA TGTGCCAGTAGTACAGGGTTGGGCAATGAGCAGTTCTTC. V is TRBV19 and J is TRBJ2-1; TRBD1 might be the D (5 bases). Germline values: CDR1 LNHDA, CDR2 SQIVND (reference sequence). With 4 bases removed from V and 6 bases from J, the gap between germline ends came to 10 bases. This CDR3 has 13 amino acids. Supplemented by reference TRBV19 and TRBJ2-1, the full variable domain reads DGGITQSPKYLFRKEGQNVTLSCEQNLNHDAMYWYRQDPGQGLRLIYYSQIVNDFQKGDIAEGYSVSREKKESFPLTVTSAQKNPTAFYLCASSTGLGNEQFFGPGTRLTVL.

The chain combines TRBV6-2 or TRBV6-3 with TRBJ1-3; D is perhaps TRBD1 (5 bases). CDR3 length: 13 residues. Germline CDR1 MNHEY, CDR2 SVGEGT. V lost 5 bases to trimming and J lost 1 base, with 6 bases between them. The CDR3 region is CASSRQSGNTIYF. CDR3 nucleotide sequence: TGTGCCAGCAGTCGACAGTCTGGAAACACCATATATTTT.

CDR3 protein: CASSTSSGAYEQYF. The CDR3 nucleotides are TGTGCCAGCAGCACGTCTAGCGGGGCCTACGAGCAGTACTTC. The rearrangement joins TRBV9 to TRBJ2-7; 9 bases are a match to TRBD2. Germline lookup yields CDR1 SGDLS and CDR2 YYNGEE. V lost 4 bases, J lost 2 bases, and 4 bases stayed unmatched. The CDR3 sequence is 14 residues long.

The chain links TRBV6-4 to TRBJ2-1; TRBD2 aligns across 9 bases. V lost 3 bases and J lost 0; bases outside the gene matches: 0. CDR1 and CDR2 (germline): MRHNA, SNTAGT. The CDR3 is 15 amino acids. DNA of the CDR3: TGTGCCAGCAGTGAACTAGCGGGCTCCTACAATGAGCAGTTCTTC. Residues: CASSELAGSYNEQFF.

This chain uses TRBV5-6 with TRBJ2-7; 9 bases fit TRBD1. Trimming removed 0 bases from V and 3 bases from J; junction bases left unmatched: 7. Germline assignment: CDR1 SGHDT and CDR2 YYEEEE. The CDR3 covers 16 residues. The CDR3 DNA reads as TGTGCCAGCAGCTTGGTACCCGGGACAGGGTACTACGAGCAGTACTTC. Amino acids: CASSLVPGTGYYEQYF. Supplemented by reference TRBV5-6 and TRBJ2-7, the full variable domain reads DAGVTQSPTHLIKTRGQQVTLRCSPKSGHDTVSWYQQALGQGPQFIFQYYEEEERQRGNFPDRFSGHQFPNYSSELNVNALLLGDSALYLCASSLVPGTGYYEQYFGPGTRLTVT.

This clone was observed a handful of times. The CDR3: CASSMAGQYYEQYF. In DNA form, the CDR3 reads TGTGCCAGTAGTATGGCGGGACAGTACTACGAGCAGTACTTC. The chain recombines TRBV19 with TRBJ2-7; possible D gene TRBD1, 7 bases. The CDR3 is 14 residues long. Germline assignment: CDR1 LNHDA and CDR2 SQIVND (reference sequence). V was pared by 3 bases and J by 3 bases, with 12 bases between. Full variable domain (remainder filled in from reference TRBV19 and TRBJ2-7): DGGITQSPKYLFRKEGQNVTLSCEQNLNHDAMYWYRQDPGQGLRLIYYSQIVNDFQKGDIAEGYSVSREKKESFPLTVTSAQKNPTAFYLCASSMAGQYYEQYFGPGTRLTVT.

This chain uses TRBV7-6 with TRBJ2-1, with TRBD1 matching over 8 bases. V dropped 5 bases and J dropped 8; count of bases not matched to a gene: 14. Per germline, CDR1 SGHVS and CDR2 FNYEAQ. This CDR3 has 16 residues. The CDR3: CASSPKARGRVDEQFF. The CDR3 DNA is TGTGCCAGCAGCCCAAAGGCCAGGGGGCGGGTGGATGAGCAGTTCTTC. Using reference TRBV7-6 and TRBJ2-1 for the parts outside the CDR3, the full variable domain is GAGVSQSPRYKVTKRGQDVALRCDPISGHVSLYWYRQALGQGPEFLTYFNYEAQQDKSGLPNDRFSAERPEGSISTLTIQRTEQRDSAMYRCASSPKARGRVDEQFFGPGTRLTVL.

This chain joins TRBV3-1 (or the pseudogene TRBV3-2) and TRBJ2-2, with 9 bases matching TRBD1. Germline V gives CDR1 LGHDT, CDR2 YNNKEL (reference sequence). V gave up 6 bases and J gave up 2 bases; unmatched junction bases: 7. The CDR3 is 16 amino acids. The CDR3 DNA reads TGTGCCAGCAGTGGGGCGGACAGGGGAAACACCGGGGAGCTGTTTTTT. This codes for CASSGADRGNTGELFF.

The rearrangement links TRBV30 to TRBJ1-4; D possibly corresponds to TRBD1 (6 bases). Per the germline V gene, CDR1 is GTSNPN and CDR2 is SVGIG (reference sequence). Trimming removed 1 base from V and 8 bases from J, with 8 bases in between. CDR3 size: 12 residues. The CDR3 protein is CAWSGTAEKLFF. Written as DNA, the CDR3 is TGTGCCTGGAGTGGGACAGCAGAAAAACTGTTTTTT.

The J gene is TRBJ2-7, the V gene TRBV4-1; 8 bases fit TRBD1. The CDR3 totals 16 residues. Germline values: CDR1 MGHRA, CDR2 YSYEKL. With V trimmed by 0 bases and J by 2 bases, 6 bases remained unmatched. In nucleotides, the CDR3 is TGCGCCAGCAGCCAAGAGGTCGGACAGGGTACCTACGAGCAGTACTTC. It codes for CASSQEVGQGTYEQYF.

The CDR3 here is CASSLETGTGEYGYTF. The CDR3 DNA follows: TGTGCCAGCAGCCTCGAAACCGGGACAGGGGAATATGGCTACACCTTC. The chain uses TRBV4-2 and TRBJ1-2; 10 bases map to TRBD1. Germline CDR1 and CDR2: LGHNA and YNFKEQ. There are 16 residues in the CDR3. V shed 4 bases, J shed 5 bases, and the junction held 10 bases outside the gene matches.